These 27 T cell receptor beta chains share one sample of origin, sequenced in a study of T cells in Graves' hyperthyroidism and ophthalmopathy (dated by TCRdb to about 2019). The protocol used for the library was multiplex PCR. Sequencing took place on an Illumina HiSeq 2000. TCR beta CDR3 regions were amplified from RNA transcripts. For the first round of RT-PCR on the TCR CDR3, the HTBI primer set was used together with the Qiagen OneStep RT-PCR kit. TCRdb handled the public reads itself, with Q25 trimming in fastp and clone calling in MiXCR, and kept productive beta chains. Records with the same CDR3 protein are collapsed into one entry carrying the most frequent genes and DNA. The sample table lists under 750,000 distinct CDR3 sequences, about 17% of them with a count of one. Over 15% of the sample belongs to the ten largest clones. The sequenced sample was blood. All receptors derive from a woman between 45 and 65 years old with Graves' hyperthyroidism that later progressed to Graves' ophthalmopathy.

This clonotype was counted only a few times. The chain has TRBV12-5 and TRBJ2-3, with unresolved D. Trimming shortened V by 1 base and J by 9 bases, and 14 bases separated the two germline ends. Germline CDR1 LGHNT, CDR2 FRNRAP. The CDR3 length is 14 residues. The CDR3 sequence is CASGLALSGGTQYF. The CDR3 DNA reads as TGTGCTAGTGGTTTGGCCCTCTCGGGTGGAACGCAGTATTTT.

This clonotype was counted at least ten times. As DNA, the CDR3 is TGCGCCAGCAGCAAAACAGGGTTGACAGATACGCAGTATTTT. The encoded protein is CASSKTGLTDTQYF. V and J are TRBV5-1 and TRBJ2-3; D is perhaps TRBD1 (6 bases). CDR3 length: 14 amino acids. The V end lost 4 bases, the J end lost 3 bases, and 12 bases lay between the germline ends. Germline-derived CDR1 and CDR2 are SGHRS and YFSETQ.

The CDR3 DNA reads TGTGCCAGCAGCTTCCTCCTCGCCTCTGGGGCCAACGTCCTGACTTTC. This codes for CASSFLLASGANVLTF. The chain has TRBV7-8 and TRBJ2-6; D not certain. Per germline, CDR1 SGHVS and CDR2 FQNEAQ. This CDR3 comprises 16 residues. The V and J ends lost 3 bases and 0 bases respectively, with 9 bases between them.

At least ten counts were recorded for this clonotype. This chain connects TRBV2 to TRBJ1-1; no clear D gene. Germline CDR1 and CDR2: SNHLY and FYNNEI. The CDR3 spans 13 residues. The V gene lost 9 bases and the J gene lost 4 bases, with 15 bases spanning the gap. CDR3 region: CASFLPRGTEAFF. CDR3 DNA sequence: TGTGCCAGTTTCTTGCCCCGGGGCACTGAAGCTTTCTTT.

The chain links TRBV5-1 to TRBJ2-7; 7 bases line up with TRBD1. This CDR3 has 14 amino acids. The ends lost 4 bases at V and 0 bases at J; junction bases unmatched: 4. Germline lookup yields CDR1 SGHRS and CDR2 YFSETQ. CDR3 DNA sequence: TGCGCCAGCAGCGTCGGGACAGTCTCCTACGAGCAGTACTTC. Translating gives CASSVGTVSYEQYF.

This clonotype turned up a few times. V is TRBV12-3 or TRBV12-4 and J is TRBJ2-7, with TRBD1 matching 7 bases. The CDR3 is 15 amino acids. V dropped 2 bases and J dropped 6; count of bases not matched to a gene: 10. The CDR3 DNA follows: TGTGCCAGCAGTTTATTGAGCAGGGGGATTGCCGAGCAGTACTTC. Translation: CASSLLSRGIAEQYF.

This chain links TRBV5-4 with TRBJ1-2, with a tentative D call TRBD1 (5 bases). The ends were cut back, 10 bases at V and 3 bases at J, with 22 bases in the middle. This CDR3 spans 15 amino acids. The germline gives CDR1 SGHNT, CDR2 YYREEE (reference sequence). The CDR3 loop is CAGHWDGNSDYGYTF. Here the CDR3 DNA reads TGTGCCGGGCACTGGGACGGAAACTCCGACTATGGCTACACCTTC.

This clonotype was picked up many times. The chain is built from TRBV12-3 or TRBV12-4 and TRBJ1-1; D is unclear. V lost 3 bases, J lost 0 bases, and 5 bases lay in between. This CDR3 has 13 amino acids. The CDR3: CASSFLLNTEAFF. DNA for the CDR3: TGTGCCAGCAGTTTCTTGTTGAACACTGAAGCTTTCTTT.

The chain combines TRBV29-1 with TRBJ1-6, with TRBD1 identical over 8 bases. The CDR3 loop spans 14 amino acids. V lost 6 bases and J lost 2; bases outside the gene matches: 3. Germline CDR1 and CDR2: SQVTM and ANQGSEA. The CDR3 DNA reads as TGCAGCGTGAGGACAGGGCCCTATAATTCACCCCTCCACTTT. Residues: CSVRTGPYNSPLHF.

The chain is built from TRBV6-2 or TRBV6-3 and TRBJ2-3; D possibly corresponds to TRBD2 (5 bases). Trimming shortened V by 2 bases and J by 0 bases, and 18 bases separated the two germline ends. CDR3 length: 18 amino acids. The germline V gene has CDR1 MNHEY and CDR2 SVGEGT. The CDR3, as DNA: TGTGCCAGCAGTTACACGCCCTGGCGGGCACGAAGCACAGATACGCAGTATTTT. Protein sequence: CASSYTPWRARSTDTQYF.

This clonotype came up many times. The rearrangement uses TRBV2 and TRBJ2-2; TRBD2 aligns across 7 bases. The CDR3 spans 15 residues. The germline gives CDR1 SNHLY, CDR2 FYNNEI. The J segment lost 3 bases and the V segment lost 6 bases, leaving 7 bases of the junction unmatched. CDR3 residues: CASRQLARDTGELFF. The CDR3 DNA reads TGTGCCAGCAGACAACTAGCGCGGGACACCGGGGAGCTGTTTTTT.

This clonotype has a handful of counts. One end of the junction fails to match germline, which may point to a read error. The chain uses TRBV20-1 and TRBJ2-1; 10 bases map to TRBD1. Germline CDR1 DFQATT, CDR2 SNEGSKA (reference sequence). The CDR3 has 15 amino acids. DNA for the CDR3: TGCAGTGCTAGAAGGACAGGGGGGACCTACAATGGGCAGTTCTTC. It specifies CSARRTGGTYNGQFF.

At least ten counts were recorded for this clonotype. J is TRBJ2-3 and V is TRBV5-8; maybe TRBD2 (5 bases). This CDR3 is built from 15 residues. Germline CDR1 SGHTS, CDR2 YDEGEE. The V end lost 4 bases, the J end lost 3 bases, and 15 bases lay between the germline ends. CDR3 bases: TGTGCCAGCAGCCCCCGCCTATCGGGGACAGATACGCAGTATTTT. Its protein product is CASSPRLSGTDTQYF.

This clonotype was counted ten times or more. The chain links TRBV6-1 to TRBJ2-5, with D uncertain. Looked up from germline, CDR1 is MNHNS and CDR2 is SASEGT. This CDR3 has 15 amino acids. Trimming removed 1 base at V and 4 bases at J, with 13 bases between. In nucleotides, the CDR3 is TGTGCCAGCAGTGAAGTCACAGACGTCCGAGAGACCCAGTACTTC. Its protein is CASSEVTDVRETQYF.

The table lists this clonotype with many counts. The chain recombines TRBV20-1 with TRBJ2-1; weak D call: TRBD2 (5 bases). V shed 3 bases and J shed 8 bases, with 20 bases lying between them. This CDR3 region has 15 residues. The germline gives CDR1 DFQATT, CDR2 SNEGSKA (reference sequence). CDR3: CSASASGYLGYEQFF. The CDR3 DNA sequence: TGCAGTGCTAGCGCATCGGGGTACCTCGGCTATGAGCAGTTCTTC.

This clonotype has just a few counts. The V gene is TRBV30, the J gene TRBJ2-1; 12 bases map to TRBD2. Germline V gene lookup returns CDR1 GTSNPN and CDR2 SVGIG (reference sequence). CDR3 size: 14 residues. Germline trimming cut 5 bases from V and 4 bases from J; bases unmatched to any gene: 3. The CDR3: CAWSSGGEYNEQFF. CDR3 DNA: TGTGCCTGGTCTAGCGGGGGGGAATACAATGAGCAGTTCTTC.

In this sample, this clonotype turned up a few times. The V gene is TRBV4-1, the J gene TRBJ1-1; TRBD1 matches 10 bases. Germline V gene lookup returns CDR1 MGHRA and CDR2 YSYEKL. This CDR3 has 16 residues. With 4 bases clipped from V and 5 bases from J, the junction kept 10 bases outside the gene matches. CDR3 in DNA: TGCGCCAGCAGCCTTAAACGACAGGGGGCGCGGACTGAAGCTTTCTTT. It encodes CASSLKRQGARTEAFF.

The chain has TRBV20-1 and TRBJ1-2; D perhaps matches TRBD1 (6 bases). From germline, CDR1 is DFQATT and CDR2 SNEGSKA (reference sequence). Trimming shortened V by 5 bases and J by 0 bases, and 16 bases separated the two germline ends. The CDR3 totals 15 residues. The CDR3 sequence is CSAPPPRTANYGYTF. In DNA, the CDR3 is TGCAGTGCTCCACCCCCGCGGACAGCTAACTATGGCTACACCTTC.

The V and J genes are TRBV4-1 and TRBJ1-4, with D perhaps matching TRBD1 (5 bases). Trimming removed 1 base from V and 3 bases from J, with 15 bases in between. This CDR3 comprises 17 residues. Germline loops: CDR1 MGHRA, CDR2 YSYEKL. CDR3 bases: TGCGCCAGCAGCCAAGTTCCCGGGGACTCATCTAATGAAAAACTGTTTTTT. The encoded protein is CASSQVPGDSSNEKLFF.

The J gene is TRBJ1-4, the V gene TRBV4-1; 7 positions match TRBD1. CDR1 and CDR2 (germline): MGHRA, YSYEKL. The CDR3 is 12 amino acids. After removal of 5 bases from V and 15 bases from J, the junction contained 9 bases not matched to a gene. CDR3 bases: TGCGCCAGCAGCATAGTCGGGACAGCGTTGTTTTTT. Encoded protein: CASSIVGTALFF.

The table lists this clonotype with many counts. The chain combines TRBV20-1 with TRBJ1-5, with 8 positions matching TRBD1. This CDR3 region has 14 residues. Trimming removed 2 bases from V and 5 bases from J; junction bases left unmatched: 5. From germline, CDR1 is DFQATT and CDR2 SNEGSKA (reference sequence). The CDR3 DNA reads as TGCAGTGCTAGATCGGACAGGGAACATCAGCCCCAGCATTTT. This encodes CSARSDREHQPQHF.

The gene calls are TRBV19 and TRBJ1-1; TRBD1 aligns across 10 bases. Germline CDR1 LNHDA, CDR2 SQIVND (reference sequence). The CDR3 covers 17 residues. Trimming at V came to 6 bases and at J to 1 base, leaving 11 bases not matched to a gene. Here the CDR3 reads CASRHPGQGLTNTEAFF. DNA of the CDR3: TGTGCCAGTAGGCACCCGGGACAGGGGTTAACGAACACTGAAGCTTTCTTT.

This clonotype turned up a few times. The rearrangement uses TRBV20-1 and TRBJ1-2; 10 bases are a match to TRBD1. The CDR3 covers 16 residues. V shed 2 bases, J shed 4 bases, and the junction held 10 bases outside the gene matches. Germline V CDR1 and CDR2: DFQATT, SNEGSKA (reference sequence). The CDR3 sequence: CSARTTGQGLSYGYTF. DNA of the CDR3: TGCAGTGCTAGAACGACGGGACAGGGGCTCTCCTATGGCTACACCTTC.

This clonotype was seen at least ten times. The rearrangement links TRBV20-1 to TRBJ1-5; D unclear. Germline V CDR1 and CDR2: DFQATT, SNEGSKA (reference sequence). V lost 5 bases, J lost 1 base, and 6 bases lay in between. CDR3 length equals 12 residues. The CDR3 region has the DNA TGCAGTGCTTCAACGAGCAATCAGCCCCAGCATTTT. Amino acid sequence: CSASTSNQPQHF.

The chain has TRBV13 and TRBJ1-4; D is possibly TRBD1 (5 bases). With 5 bases removed from V and 8 bases from J, the gap between germline ends came to 15 bases. Germline assignment: CDR1 PRHDT and CDR2 FYEKMQ (reference sequence). The CDR3 is made up of 14 amino acids. CDR3 DNA sequence: TGTGCCAGCAGCATTGGCCGGGACCACGAAAAACTGTTTTTT. Translation: CASSIGRDHEKLFF.

This clonotype occurred many times. This chain's CDR3 is CASSSRLAGGLYNEQFF. The CDR3 region has the DNA TGTGCCAGCAGCTCCCGACTAGCGGGGGGGTTATACAATGAGCAGTTCTTC. The rearrangement links TRBV7-2 to TRBJ2-1; 14 bases match TRBD2. In germline, CDR1 is SGHTA, CDR2 FQGNSA. The CDR3 totals 17 residues. J was trimmed by 4 bases and V by 4 bases; bases with no gene match: 6.

This clonotype has more than one count but fewer than ten. The chain employs TRBV18 and TRBJ1-6; D might be TRBD1 (5 bases). The CDR3 covers 15 residues. V was clipped by 3 bases and J by 7 bases, with 13 bases between them. Germline V gene data show CDR1 as KGHSH and CDR2 as LQKENI. CDR3 nucleotides: TGTGCCAGCTCACCGGACACTACGGTAAATTCACCCCTCCACTTT. It is translated as CASSPDTTVNSPLHF.